The source of this T cell receptor beta chain is a study of CD8+ T cells in alopecia areata listed by TCRdb under 2018. About the investigation overall: The treated patients took part in an open-label pilot trial in which moderate-to-severe alopecia areata was treated with oral tofacitinib at 5 to 10 mg twice daily. On the human side, TCRbeta sequencing was run on scalp tissue and on sorted CD4+ and CD8+ peripheral blood T cells from healthy controls and from alopecia areata patients with either patchy or totalis/universalis disease. Scalp clonality was compared among normal scalp (n=4), patchy alopecia areata scalp (n=8), and alopecia totalis/universalis scalp (n=8). High-throughput TCRbeta sequencing was used to examine T cell clonal expansion in alopecia areata in both the C3H/HeJ mouse model and human patients. RNA was obtained with the PAXgene miRNA kit for fixed scalp, the miRNeasy kit for PBMCs, and the RNeasy kit for mouse skin. In treated patients, disease severity was measured using the SALT score, which gives the percentage of scalp surface area affected. Patients received tofacitinib for 6 to 18 months and were then followed off drug for 6 months to check for delayed response and recurrence. Biopsies were taken from tofacitinib-treated patients at baseline and again at 4 and 24 weeks into treatment, and several of those patients also had a later scalp biopsy. TCRbeta CDR3 regions were amplified by immunoSEQ multiplex PCR using 35 Vbeta forward and 13 Jbeta reverse primers. The paper as a whole reports these results and caveats: Compared with normal scalp, lesional scalp had higher clonality and more expanded CD8+ clones, particularly in alopecia totalis/universalis, a pattern that suggests antigenic drive. Many expanded lesional clones were found to persist in scalp and blood during tofacitinib treatment, and relapse after treatment cessation may be partly explained by this persistence. Unlike mouse skin, where gammadelta T cells dominate, normal human skin contains resident alphabeta T cells that get sequenced too, which complicates analysis of the scalp TCR repertoire. Because the treated cohort was small and had only one nonresponder, larger studies are needed to examine links between baseline CD8+ expansion and response. Compared with mice, TCR sequences shared between patients were less clear, possibly partly because of HLA diversity across the patient population. Tofacitinib significantly lowered scalp clonality and the number of expanded CD8+ clones among the top 100 scalp clones.

For this clone: This receptor's antigen is unknown. Per-nucleotide qualities are absent, and no much larger clonotype sits a single base away.

According to the germline V gene, CDR1 reads SNHLY and CDR2 reads FYNNEI. V ends up 4 bases short and J 6 bases short, with an unmatched junction base count of 6. Including the terminal cysteine and phenylalanine, the CDR3 comprises 14 residues. Just the 42-base CDR3 DNA is kept, in frame starting at base 1. The library relied on the immunoSEQ multiplex PCR assay. To provide template for TCR sequencing, every sample had RNA extracted and reverse transcribed into cDNA. First-strand cDNA was synthesized using SuperScript III with a 2:1 mix of oligo-dT and random hexamers. Amplification bias was assessed with a synthetic immune receptor repertoire, and residual bias was removed computationally. As for the original processing: Raw reads were preprocessed for error removal, and CDR3 was defined according to IMGT conventions as running from the conserved cysteine to phenylalanine. Clonality was computed by normalizing Shannon entropy by log2 of the number of productive unique TCRs and subtracting the result from 1. Scalp TCRbeta sequences were cross-referenced with sorted blood CD4 and CD8 repertoires so that the CD4 or CD8 identity of scalp clones could be inferred. The source is immuneACCESS, and TCRdb retained only in-frame sequences with V and J called. Part of the clones is not carried over; for the studies checked, unresolved V genes explain less than half of this, and the remainder is unexplained. The DNA gave D and trimming, while V, J and clone size come from that table. The sample includes about 210,000 clones, with about 40% observed a single time. Around 2.8% of the sample is held by the ten biggest clonotypes.

The sample's treatment or condition label, in plain terms: oral pan-JAK inhibitor, 5-10 mg twice daily. Lesional scalp punch biopsies and peripheral blood were collected from alopecia areata patients. PBMCs were isolated by density centrifugation and stained for CD3, CD4 and CD8, and CD4+ and CD8+ T cells were sorted on a FACSAria. The specimen comprised CD4+ T cells sorted from blood, sampled around week 36, from a patient treated with tofacitinib. This sequence was found in a human donor with alopecia areata. The rearrangement joined TRBV2 to TRBJ2-3; TRBD1 agrees with 8 junctional bases. The encoded CDR3 is CASSVQGAGDTQYF. The nucleotide sequence is given as TGTGCCAGCAGTGTTCAGGGGGCCGGGGATACGCAGTATTTT.